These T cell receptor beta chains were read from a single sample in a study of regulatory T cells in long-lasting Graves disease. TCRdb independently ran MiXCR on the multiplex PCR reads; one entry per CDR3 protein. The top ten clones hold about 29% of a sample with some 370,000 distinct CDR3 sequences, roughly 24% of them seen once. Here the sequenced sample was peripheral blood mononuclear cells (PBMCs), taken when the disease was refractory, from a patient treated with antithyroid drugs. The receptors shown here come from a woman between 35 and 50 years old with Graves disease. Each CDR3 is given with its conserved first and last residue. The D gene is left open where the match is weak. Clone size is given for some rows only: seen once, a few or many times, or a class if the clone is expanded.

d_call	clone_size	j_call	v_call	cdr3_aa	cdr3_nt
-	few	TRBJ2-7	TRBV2	CASGDISLHSYEQYF	TGTGCCAGCGGTGACATCAGCCTTCACTCCTACGAGCAGTACTTC
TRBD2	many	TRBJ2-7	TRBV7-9	CASSLAGGLSYEQYF	TGTGCCAGCAGCTTAGCGGGAGGGCTTTCCTACGAGCAGTACTTC
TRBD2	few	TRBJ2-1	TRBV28	CASSTAGTSYNEQFF	TGTGCCAGCAGTACCGCCGGGACTAGTTACAATGAGCAGTTCTTC
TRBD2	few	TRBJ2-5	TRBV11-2	CASSSRLAGRGFPETQYF	TGTGCCAGCAGCTCCAGATTAGCGGGACGCGGGTTTCCAGAGACCCAGTACTTC
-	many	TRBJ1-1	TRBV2	CASQIVRRMNTEAFF	TGTGCCAGTCAAATAGTCAGGAGGATGAACACTGAAGCTTTCTTT
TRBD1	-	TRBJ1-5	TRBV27	CASSSTGDNQPQHF	TGTGCCAGCAGTTCTACAGGGGACAATCAGCCCCAGCATTTT
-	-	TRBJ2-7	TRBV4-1	CASSPLASRDGLGEQYF	TGCGCCAGCAGCCCCTTAGCTTCCCGGGACGGGTTGGGAGAGCAGTACTTC
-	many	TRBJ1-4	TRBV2	CASKAGEAEKLFF	TGTGCCAGCAAGGCAGGGGAGGCTGAAAAACTGTTTTTT
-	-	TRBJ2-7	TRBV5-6	CASSLEGSGTYEQYF	TGTGCCAGCAGCTTGGAGGGTAGCGGAACCTACGAGCAGTACTTC
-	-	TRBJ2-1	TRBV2	CASRTKGFTNNEQFF	TGTGCCAGCAGAACGAAGGGGTTTACGAACAATGAGCAGTTCTTC
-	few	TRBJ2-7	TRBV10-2	CASSESGASPMTYEQYF	TGCGCCAGCAGTGAGTCTGGGGCCTCGCCCATGACCTACGAGCAGTACTTC
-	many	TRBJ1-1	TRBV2	CASSERWATEAFF	TGTGCCAGCAGTGAGCGCTGGGCCACTGAAGCTTTCTTT
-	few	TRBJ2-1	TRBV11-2	CASSTPGLGVFF	TGTGCCAGCAGCACACCGGGACTTGGTGTATTCTTC
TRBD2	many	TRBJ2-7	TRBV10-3	CAISDSGSSYEQYF	TGTGCCATCAGTGATAGCGGGAGCTCCTACGAGCAGTACTTC
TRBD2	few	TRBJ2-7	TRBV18	CASSPPGLPSHEQYF	TGTGCCAGCTCACCTCCGGGACTACCCTCGCACGAGCAGTACTTC
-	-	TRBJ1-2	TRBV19	CASSKEAVYGYTF	TGTGCCAGTAGTAAGGAAGCAGTCTATGGCTACACCTTC
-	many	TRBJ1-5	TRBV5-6	CASSLASASDQPQHF	TGTGCCAGCAGCTTGGCATCAGCCTCTGATCAGCCCCAGCATTTT
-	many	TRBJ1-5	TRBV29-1	CSVVEGDNQPQHF	TGCAGCGTTGTTGAGGGCGACAATCAGCCCCAGCATTTT
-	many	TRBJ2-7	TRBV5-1	CASRTTVLGEQYF	TGCGCCAGCAGAACGACGGTCTTGGGGGAGCAGTACTTC
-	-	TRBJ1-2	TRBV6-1	CASSKSSPNYGYTF	TGTGCCAGCAGCAAGAGTAGCCCCAACTATGGCTACACCTTC
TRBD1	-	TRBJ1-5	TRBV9	CASSVEGQNNQPQHF	TGTGCCAGCAGCGTAGAGGGACAGAACAATCAGCCCCAGCATTTT
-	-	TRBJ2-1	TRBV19	CASSTNRAAFIPAYNEQFF	TGTGCCAGTAGCACTAACCGGGCCGCATTTATCCCCGCTTACAATGAGCAGTTCTTC
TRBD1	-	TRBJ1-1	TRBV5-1	CASSRDRYVALNTEAFF	TGCGCCAGCAGCAGGGACAGGTACGTAGCCCTGAACACTGAAGCTTTCTTT
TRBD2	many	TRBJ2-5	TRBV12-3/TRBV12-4	CASSWGTSGGETAQYF	TGTGCCAGCAGTTGGGGAACTAGCGGGGGGGAGACGGCCCAGTACTTC
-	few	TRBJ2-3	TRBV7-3	CASKRTYGTDTQYF	TGTGCCAGCAAACGGACTTATGGGACAGATACGCAGTATTTT
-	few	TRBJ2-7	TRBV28	CASSLWRVLPYEQYF	TGTGCCAGCAGTTTATGGCGGGTGCTCCCCTACGAGCAGTACTTC
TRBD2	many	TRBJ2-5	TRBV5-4	CASSLDQREARETQYF	TGTGCCAGCAGCTTGGACCAGCGGGAGGCACGTGAGACCCAGTACTTC
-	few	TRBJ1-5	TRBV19	CASSTGPNNQPQHF	TGTGCCAGTAGTACAGGGCCAAACAATCAGCCCCAGCATTTT
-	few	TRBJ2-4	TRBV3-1	CASSQELAGLAKNIQYF	TGTGCCAGCAGCCAAGAACTCGCGGGTCTAGCCAAAAACATTCAGTACTTC
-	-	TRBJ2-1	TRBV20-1	CSASVFPNEQFF	TGCAGTGCTAGTGTCTTTCCAAATGAGCAGTTCTTC
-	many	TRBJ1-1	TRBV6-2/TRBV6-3	CASSLLRATEAFF	TGTGCCAGCAGCCTCCTGAGGGCGACTGAAGCTTTCTTT
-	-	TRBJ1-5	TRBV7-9	CASSLLPDSRPQHF	TGTGCCAGCAGCTTATTGCCGGATAGTCGGCCCCAGCATTTT
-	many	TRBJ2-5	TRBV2	CASKGREPETQYF	TGTGCCAGCAAGGGCAGAGAACCCGAGACCCAGTACTTC
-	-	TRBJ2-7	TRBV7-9	CASRGVDSEQYF	TGTGCCAGCAGGGGGGTCGATTCGGAGCAGTACTTC
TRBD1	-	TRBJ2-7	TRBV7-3	CASSLLGQGVGEQYF	TGTGCCAGCAGCTTATTAGGACAGGGAGTCGGCGAGCAGTACTTC
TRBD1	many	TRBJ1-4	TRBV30	CAWNPTGVEKLFF	TGTGCCTGGAACCCGACAGGGGTTGAAAAACTGTTTTTT
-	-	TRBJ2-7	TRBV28	CTSTPGAGRTYEQYF	TGTACCAGCACCCCTGGGGCGGGGCGCACCTACGAGCAGTACTTC
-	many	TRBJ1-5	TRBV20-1	CSASHRVLSNQPQHF	TGCAGTGCTAGTCACAGGGTGTTGAGCAATCAGCCCCAGCATTTT
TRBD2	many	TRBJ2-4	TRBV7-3	CASSLTGGGVSNIQYF	TGTGCCAGCAGCTTAACCGGGGGGGGAGTATCAAACATTCAGTACTTC
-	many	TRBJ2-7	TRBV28	CASSFGGLATYEQYF	TGTGCCAGCAGTTTCGGAGGTCTAGCGACCTACGAGCAGTACTTC
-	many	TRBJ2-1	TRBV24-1	CATSDRKSSYNEQFF	TGTGCCACCAGTGACCGGAAGAGTTCCTACAATGAGCAGTTCTTC
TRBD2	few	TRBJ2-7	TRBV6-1	CATAPGRGVSYEQYF	TGTGCCACCGCCCCCGGGCGGGGGGTCTCCTACGAGCAGTACTTC
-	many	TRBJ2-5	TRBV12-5	CASGPNGRETQYF	TGTGCTAGTGGTCCCAATGGGAGGGAGACCCAGTACTTC
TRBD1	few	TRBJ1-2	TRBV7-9	CASSSTGGFGYTF	TGTGCCAGCAGCTCCACAGGGGGCTTTGGCTACACCTTC
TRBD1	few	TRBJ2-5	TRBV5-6	CASSWAMGDRRPETQYF	TGTGCCAGCAGCTGGGCGATGGGGGACAGACGGCCAGAGACCCAGTACTTC
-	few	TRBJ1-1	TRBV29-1	CSVIPFNTEAFF	TGCAGCGTTATCCCATTTAACACTGAAGCTTTCTTT
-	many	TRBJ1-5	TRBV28	CASSWDTAGQPQHF	TGTGCCAGCAGCTGGGACACCGCTGGGCAGCCCCAGCATTTT
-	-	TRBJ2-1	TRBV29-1	CSVSRVLYNEQFF	TGCAGCGTGAGTCGGGTCCTCTACAATGAGCAGTTCTTC
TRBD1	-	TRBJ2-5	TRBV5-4	CASNLDRARKETQYF	TGTGCCAGCAACTTGGACAGGGCTCGCAAAGAGACCCAGTACTTC
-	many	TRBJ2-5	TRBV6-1	CASGQETQYF	TGTGCCAGCGGACAAGAGACCCAGTACTTC
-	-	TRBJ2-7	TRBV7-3	CASRDIDSYEQYF	TGTGCCAGCAGGGACATTGACTCCTACGAGCAGTACTTC
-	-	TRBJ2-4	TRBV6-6	CASSYSGGVYSKNIQYF	TGTGCCAGCAGTTACTCGGGGGGCGTATATAGCAAAAACATTCAGTACTTC